What follows is one T cell receptor (beta chain) and its context. Clones were read by immunoSEQ multiplex PCR, and TCRdb kept only the in-frame ones, dropping some. The sample lists roughly 48,000 clones; over 80% were seen once. This entry is derived from a study of T cell changes during pregnancy in multiple sclerosis. The CDR3 has 14 residues. Between the trimmed V and J ends, which lost 5 bases and 7 bases, there was a span of 16 bases. Germline CDR1 and CDR2: SGHTA and FQGNSA. V usage is TRBV7-2 and J usage is TRBJ2-3; a weak D match, TRBD2 (6 bases). The clonotype was recovered from a female donor in good health, enrolled as a control in a pregnancy study. The material was CD4+ T cells from peripheral blood mononuclear cells, obtained in the second trimester of pregnancy. Written as DNA, the CDR3 is TGTGCCAGCAGCCCCGCGGCGGGGCCCAATACGCAGTATTTT. This codes for CASSPAAGPNTQYF.